This TCR beta chain was captured in a study of CD8+ T cells in alopecia areata. Overall study: Oral tofacitinib, 5 to 10 mg twice daily, was given in an open-label trial.

cDNA serving as the sequencing template came from extracted, reverse transcribed RNA. Repertoires were generated with immunoSEQ multiplex PCR, while TCRdb's copy carries only in-frame clones and drops some. The sample includes under 300,000 clones, roughly two thirds of them seen just once. The CDR3 runs to 14 residues. V lost 2 bases to trimming and J lost 2 bases; unmatched junction nucleotides: 5. CDR1 GTSNPN and CDR2 SVGIG come from the germline V gene (reference sequence). Alopecia areata patients provided lesional scalp punch biopsies and peripheral blood. This clonotype originated in a human donor with alopecia areata. The sequencing here drew on CD4+ T cells sorted from blood, taken at week 0. The chain joins TRBV30 to TRBJ2-7; 8 bases agree with TRBD1. CDR3: CAWSRQGAPYEQYF. The CDR3 region has the DNA TGTGCCTGGAGTAGGCAGGGGGCTCCCTACGAGCAGTACTTC.